The rows below give T cell receptor beta chains drawn from one sample of a study of human T cells and chemical hapten exposure. From the RACE reads, TCRdb called clonotypes with MiXCR, one entry per CDR3 protein. The sample lists about 69,000 distinct CDR3 sequences, approximately 10% occurring once. The specimen comprised whole blood, sampled in connection with sensitization to the hapten diphenylcyclopropenone (DPC). The receptor set was obtained from a woman aged 45-59 years with alopecia areata. Some clones in this sample may be carry-over from other donors' samples. Each CDR3 is given with its conserved first and last residue. Each record gives: CDR3 DNA, CDR3 protein, D gene, J gene, V gene, clone size. D genes are given only for firm matches. Not all rows give a size; the values are once, few, many and, for expanded clones, a class.

cdr3_nt: TGCGCCAGCAGCTTCATCGGGACTAGCGGGAGCTACGAGCAGTACTTC
cdr3_aa: CASSFIGTSGSYEQYF
d_call: TRBD2
j_call: TRBJ2-7
v_call: TRBV5-1
clone_size: NA

cdr3_nt: TGTGCCAGCAGCCAAGATCGAAACGAGGCTAATGGAAAACTGTTTTTT
cdr3_aa: CASSQDRNEANGKLFF
d_call: NA
j_call: TRBJ1-4
v_call: TRBV4-2
clone_size: NA

cdr3_nt: TGTGCCAGCAGCTTAGCTGACAGTTCCGAAGCTTTCTTT
cdr3_aa: CASSLADSSEAFF
d_call: NA
j_call: TRBJ1-1
v_call: TRBV11-2
clone_size: once

cdr3_nt: TGTGCCAGCAGCTTTAAAGGGGTGGGAAACTATGGCTACACCTTC
cdr3_aa: CASSFKGVGNYGYTF
d_call: NA
j_call: TRBJ1-2
v_call: TRBV3-1
clone_size: NA

cdr3_nt: TGTGCCAGCAGTGCCAGGGGCTATTACACCTTC
cdr3_aa: CASSARGYYTF
d_call: NA
j_call: TRBJ1-2
v_call: TRBV12-3/TRBV12-4
clone_size: many

cdr3_nt: TGTGCCAGCAGTTTGGTGGCTAGCGGCACAGATACGCAGTATTTT
cdr3_aa: CASSLVASGTDTQYF
d_call: NA
j_call: TRBJ2-3
v_call: TRBV28
clone_size: many

cdr3_nt: TGTGCCAGCAGCCCCCTCAGGGAGAACACTGAAGCTTTCTTT
cdr3_aa: CASSPLRENTEAFF
d_call: NA
j_call: TRBJ1-1
v_call: TRBV7-9
clone_size: NA

cdr3_nt: TGTGCCACCAGTGATTTAACGGGAGACACAGATACGCAGTATTTT
cdr3_aa: CATSDLTGDTDTQYF
d_call: NA
j_call: TRBJ2-3
v_call: TRBV24-1
clone_size: many

cdr3_nt: TGTGCCAGCAAAGCGGGCAGGACAGGGTTTGCTGAAGCTTTCTTT
cdr3_aa: CASKAGRTGFAEAFF
d_call: TRBD1
j_call: TRBJ1-1
v_call: TRBV6-1
clone_size: NA

cdr3_nt: TGCGCCAGCAGCCCAGAGGGGTCCCTAGCGGGAGCGGGAAACATTCAGTACTTC
cdr3_aa: CASSPEGSLAGAGNIQYF
d_call: TRBD2
j_call: TRBJ2-4
v_call: TRBV4-1
clone_size: NA

cdr3_nt: TGTGCCAGCAGCGTCGGACTAGTCCAAAACATTCAGTACTTC
cdr3_aa: CASSVGLVQNIQYF
d_call: TRBD2
j_call: TRBJ2-4
v_call: TRBV9
clone_size: NA

cdr3_nt: TGTGCCAGCAGTCGTTCTTACGGAAACACCATATATTTT
cdr3_aa: CASSRSYGNTIYF
d_call: NA
j_call: TRBJ1-3
v_call: TRBV6-5
clone_size: NA

cdr3_nt: TGCAGTGCCCAAGGACAGGGGTACACCTACGAGCAGTACTTC
cdr3_aa: CSAQGQGYTYEQYF
d_call: TRBD1
j_call: TRBJ2-7
v_call: TRBV20-1
clone_size: many

cdr3_nt: TGTGCCAGCAGCTTAGGCGGGACAGGCCTCCCAGAGACCCAGTACTTC
cdr3_aa: CASSLGGTGLPETQYF
d_call: TRBD1
j_call: TRBJ2-5
v_call: TRBV7-6
clone_size: many

cdr3_nt: TGTGCCAGCAGTAGCAAGGGGAGTCACACAGATACGCAGTATTTT
cdr3_aa: CASSSKGSHTDTQYF
d_call: NA
j_call: TRBJ2-3
v_call: TRBV6-1
clone_size: many